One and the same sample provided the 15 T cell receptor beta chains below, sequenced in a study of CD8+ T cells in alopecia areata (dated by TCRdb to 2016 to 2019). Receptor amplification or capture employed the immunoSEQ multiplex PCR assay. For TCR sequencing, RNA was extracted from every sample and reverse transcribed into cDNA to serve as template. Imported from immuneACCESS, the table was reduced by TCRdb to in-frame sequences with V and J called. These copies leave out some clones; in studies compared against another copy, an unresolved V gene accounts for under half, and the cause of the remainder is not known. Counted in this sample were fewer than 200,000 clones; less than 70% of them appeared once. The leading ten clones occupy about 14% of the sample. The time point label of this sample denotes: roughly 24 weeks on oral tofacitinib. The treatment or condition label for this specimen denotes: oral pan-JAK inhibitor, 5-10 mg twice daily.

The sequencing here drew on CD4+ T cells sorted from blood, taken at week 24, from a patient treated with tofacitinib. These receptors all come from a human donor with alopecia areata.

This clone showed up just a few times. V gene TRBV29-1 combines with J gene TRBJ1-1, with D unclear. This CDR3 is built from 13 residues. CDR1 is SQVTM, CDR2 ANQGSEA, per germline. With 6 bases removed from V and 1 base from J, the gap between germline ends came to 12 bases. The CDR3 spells CSVIPRRNTEAFF. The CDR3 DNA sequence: TGCAGCGTGATACCCAGGCGGAACACTGAAGCTTTCTTT.

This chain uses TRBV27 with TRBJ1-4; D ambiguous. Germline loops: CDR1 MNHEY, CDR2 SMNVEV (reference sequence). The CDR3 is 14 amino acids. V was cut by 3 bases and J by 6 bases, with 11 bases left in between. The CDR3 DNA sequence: TGTGCCAGCAGTTTCTCAAGGAGGCATGAAAAACTGTTTTTT. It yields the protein CASSFSRRHEKLFF. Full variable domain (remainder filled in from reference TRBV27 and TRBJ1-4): EAQVTQNPRYLITVTGKKLTVTCSQNMNHEYMSWYRQDPGLGLRQIYYSMNVEVTDKGDVPEGYKVSRKEKRNFPLILESPSPNQTSLYFCASSFSRRHEKLFFGSGTQLSVL.

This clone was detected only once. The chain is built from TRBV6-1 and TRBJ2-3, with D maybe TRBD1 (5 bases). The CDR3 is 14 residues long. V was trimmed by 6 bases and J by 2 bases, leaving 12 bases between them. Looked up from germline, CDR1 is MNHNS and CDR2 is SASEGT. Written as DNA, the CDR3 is TGTGCCAGCAGAAGTAGACAGATCACAGATACGCAGTATTTT. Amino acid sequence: CASRSRQITDTQYF.

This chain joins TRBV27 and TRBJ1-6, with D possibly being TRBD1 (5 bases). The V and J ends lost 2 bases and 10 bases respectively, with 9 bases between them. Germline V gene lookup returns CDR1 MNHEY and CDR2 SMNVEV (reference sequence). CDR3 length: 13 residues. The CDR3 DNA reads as TGTGCCAGCAGTTTACAGGGTTGGTCACCCCTCCACTTT. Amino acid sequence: CASSLQGWSPLHF.

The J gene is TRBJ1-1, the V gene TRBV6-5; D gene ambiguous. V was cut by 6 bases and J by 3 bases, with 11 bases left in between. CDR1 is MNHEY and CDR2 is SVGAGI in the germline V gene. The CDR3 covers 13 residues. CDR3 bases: TGTGCCAGCAGAAGGGTTGTGGACACTGAAGCTTTCTTT. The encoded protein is CASRRVVDTEAFF.

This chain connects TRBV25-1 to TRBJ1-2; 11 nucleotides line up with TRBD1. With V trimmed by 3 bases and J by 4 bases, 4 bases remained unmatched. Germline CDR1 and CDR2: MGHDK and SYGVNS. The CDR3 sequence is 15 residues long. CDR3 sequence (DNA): TGTGCCAGCAGTGATCCCGGACAGGGGGCCTATGGCTACACCTTC. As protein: CASSDPGQGAYGYTF.

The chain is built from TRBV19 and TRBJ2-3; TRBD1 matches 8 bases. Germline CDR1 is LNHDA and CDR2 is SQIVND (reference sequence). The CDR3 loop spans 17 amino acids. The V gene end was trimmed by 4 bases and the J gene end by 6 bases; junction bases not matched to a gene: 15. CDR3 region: CASSTRRTGKGQDTQYF. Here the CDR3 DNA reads TGTGCCAGTAGTACCCGCCGGACAGGGAAGGGTCAGGATACGCAGTATTTT.

CDR3 loop: CAWSSDGATLFHF. The CDR3 nucleotides read TGTGCCTGGAGTTCCGACGGCGCCACCTTATTCCACTTT. This rearrangement joins TRBV30 to TRBJ1-6; the D is unclear. Between the trimmed V and J ends, which lost 2 bases and 17 bases, there was a span of 19 bases. The CDR3 is made up of 13 amino acids. The germline gives CDR1 GTSNPN, CDR2 SVGIG (reference sequence). Supplemented by reference TRBV30 and TRBJ1-6, the full variable domain reads SQTIHQWPATLVQPVGSPLSLECTVEGTSNPNLYWYRQAAGRGLQLLFYSVGIGQISSEVPQNLSASRPQDRQFILSSKKLLLSDSGFYLCAWSSDGATLFHFGNGTRLTVT.

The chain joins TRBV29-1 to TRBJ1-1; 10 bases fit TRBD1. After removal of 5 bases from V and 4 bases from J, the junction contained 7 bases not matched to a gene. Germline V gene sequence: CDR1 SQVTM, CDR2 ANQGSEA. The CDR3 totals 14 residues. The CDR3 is CSVLGQGGSTEAFF. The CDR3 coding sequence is TGCAGCGTTCTTGGACAGGGGGGTAGCACTGAAGCTTTCTTT.

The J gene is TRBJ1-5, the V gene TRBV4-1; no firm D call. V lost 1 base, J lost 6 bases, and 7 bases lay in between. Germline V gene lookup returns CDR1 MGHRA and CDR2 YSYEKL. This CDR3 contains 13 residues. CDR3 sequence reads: CASSQGPAQPQHF. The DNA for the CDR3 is TGCGCCAGCAGCCAAGGTCCCGCTCAGCCCCAGCATTTT.

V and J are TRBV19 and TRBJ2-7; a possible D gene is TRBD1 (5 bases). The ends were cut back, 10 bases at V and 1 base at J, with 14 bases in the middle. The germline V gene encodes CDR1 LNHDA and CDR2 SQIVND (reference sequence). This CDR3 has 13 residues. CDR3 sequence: CATAPTASYEQYF. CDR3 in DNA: TGTGCCACTGCCCCGACAGCTTCCTACGAGCAGTACTTC.

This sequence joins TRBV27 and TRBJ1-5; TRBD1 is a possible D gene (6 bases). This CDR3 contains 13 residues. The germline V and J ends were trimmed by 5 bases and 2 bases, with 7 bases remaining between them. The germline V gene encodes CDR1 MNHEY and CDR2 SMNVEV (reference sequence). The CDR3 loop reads CASSRTGNQPQHF. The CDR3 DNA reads TGTGCCAGCAGTAGGACAGGCAATCAGCCCCAGCATTTT.

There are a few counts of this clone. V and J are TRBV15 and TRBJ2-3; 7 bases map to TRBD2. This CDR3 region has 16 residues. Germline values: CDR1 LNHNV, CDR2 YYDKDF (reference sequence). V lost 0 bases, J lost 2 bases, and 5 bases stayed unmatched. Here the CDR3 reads CATSRDGSGVTDTQYF. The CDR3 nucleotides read TGTGCCACCAGCAGAGATGGGAGCGGGGTCACAGATACGCAGTATTTT.

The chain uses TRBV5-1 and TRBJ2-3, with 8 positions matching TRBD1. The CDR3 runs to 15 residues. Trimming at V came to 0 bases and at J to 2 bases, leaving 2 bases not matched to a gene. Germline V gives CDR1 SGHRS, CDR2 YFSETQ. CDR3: CASSLETGVTDTQYF. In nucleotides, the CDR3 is TGCGCCAGCAGCTTGGAGACAGGGGTCACAGATACGCAGTATTTT.

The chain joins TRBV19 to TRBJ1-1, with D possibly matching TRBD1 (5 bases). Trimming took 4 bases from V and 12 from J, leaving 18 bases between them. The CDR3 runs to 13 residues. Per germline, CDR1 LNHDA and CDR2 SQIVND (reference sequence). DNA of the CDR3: TGTGCCAGTAGTACCCGGGACCGACTTGACTCTTTCTTT. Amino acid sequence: CASSTRDRLDSFF.